Each of the 29 T cell receptor beta chains below was sequenced from the same sample in a study of OX40 agonist ivuxolimab in advanced cancers. The protocol was immunoSEQ multiplex PCR, while the TCRdb copy is restricted to in-frame clones and leaves out a portion. The sample lists around 100,000 clones; 85% to 95% were seen once. The sample here was CD4+ or CD8+ T cells sorted from blood, taken in a trial of the OX40 agonist ivuxolimab. Receptor source: an adult with an advanced solid tumor such as melanoma, head and neck, liver or kidney cancer.

The chain employs TRBV9 and TRBJ1-1; 9 bases map to TRBD1. Unmatched junction bases numbered 8, after V lost 4 bases and J lost 4 bases. CDR1 and CDR2 (germline): SGDLS, YYNGEE. This CDR3 is 15 amino acids long. The CDR3 region is CASSPGQGWATEAFF. In DNA form, the CDR3 reads TGTGCCAGCAGCCCGGGACAGGGATGGGCCACTGAAGCTTTCTTT.

The chain has TRBV28 and TRBJ2-1; TRBD2 matches at 15 bases. Unmatched junction bases numbered 9, after V lost 4 bases and J lost 8 bases. Germline CDR1 and CDR2: MDHEN and SYDVKM. The CDR3 extends over 17 amino acids. DNA of the CDR3: TGTGCCAGCAGTTCCCGGACTAGCGGGAGGGCCATGGATGAGCAGTTCTTC. The encoded protein is CASSSRTSGRAMDEQFF.

The chain carries TRBV6-5 and TRBJ1-5; D is unresolved. The ends were cut back, 0 bases at V and 6 bases at J, with 9 bases in the middle. From germline, CDR1 is MNHEY and CDR2 SVGAGI. This CDR3 spans 14 amino acids. The CDR3 DNA reads TGTGCCAGCAGTTACTCTGGGGAGGCTCAGCCCCAGCATTTT. Amino acid sequence: CASSYSGEAQPQHF.

The chain couples TRBV30 to TRBJ2-1, with 9 bases aligning to TRBD2. Germline trimming cut 2 bases from V and 7 bases from J; bases unmatched to any gene: 6. This CDR3 contains 14 residues. CDR1 and CDR2 (germline): GTSNPN, SVGIG (reference sequence). The CDR3, as DNA: TGTGCCTGGAGTAGGTGGCGGGGGGGAAATGAGCAGTTCTTC. Amino acids: CAWSRWRGGNEQFF.

J is TRBJ2-3 and V is TRBV6-1; the D is unclear. V shed 6 bases and J shed 4 bases, with 5 bases lying between them. Germline V gene lookup returns CDR1 MNHNS and CDR2 SASEGT. CDR3 length: 11 residues. The CDR3 coding sequence is TGTGCCAGCAGCATAGCAGATACGCAGTATTTT. This translates into CASSIADTQYF.

The V call is TRBV7-3, the J call TRBJ2-3, with 10 bases lining up with TRBD2. Looked up from germline, CDR1 is SGHTA and CDR2 is FQGTGA. V gave up 5 bases and J gave up 0 bases; unmatched junction bases: 2. This CDR3 is 15 amino acids long. For the CDR3, the DNA is TGTGCCAGCAGCCGGGGACTAGCGAGCACAGATACGCAGTATTTT. Translating gives CASSRGLASTDTQYF.

Concerning this clone itself: Other DNA sequences in this sample translate to the same CDR3. This rearrangement joins TRBV28 to TRBJ1-4, with no clear D. The germline V gene has CDR1 MDHEN and CDR2 SYDVKM. Between the trimmed V and J ends, which lost 3 bases and 0 bases, there was a span of 8 bases. The CDR3 has 15 residues. The CDR3 here is CASSLSGATNEKLFF. CDR3 coding DNA: TGTGCCAGCAGTTTGTCAGGTGCAACTAATGAAAAACTGTTTTTT.

The V call is TRBV2, the J call TRBJ2-6; unclear D gene. V was pared by 7 bases and J by 0 bases, with 7 bases between. There are 14 residues in the CDR3. Per the germline V gene, CDR1 is SNHLY and CDR2 is FYNNEI. The CDR3 DNA is TGTGCCAGCACCTGGCCCTCTGGGGCCAACGTCCTGACTTTC. Translated: CASTWPSGANVLTF.

The CDR3 DNA is TGTGCCCGACCCGCCGGGACAGGGACCGTTCAGCCCCAGCATTTT. Protein product: CARPAGTGTVQPQHF. The V call is TRBV19, the J call TRBJ1-5, with TRBD1 identical over 9 bases. This CDR3 region has 15 residues. The germline V gene encodes CDR1 LNHDA and CDR2 SQIVND (reference sequence). J lost 6 bases, V lost 11 bases, and 14 bases had no gene match.

The chain links TRBV5-1 to TRBJ1-2; 7 nucleotides agree with TRBD1. This CDR3 is 16 amino acids long. Germline-derived CDR1 and CDR2 are SGHRS and YFSETQ. J lost 2 bases, V lost 0 bases, and 7 bases had no gene match. CDR3 loop: CASSLAQTGENYGYTF. The CDR3 DNA is TGCGCCAGCAGCTTGGCCCAAACAGGGGAAAACTATGGCTACACCTTC.

With respect to this clone: The sample has other DNA sequences that encode this CDR3 too. The J gene is TRBJ1-2, the V gene TRBV28; 10 bases are shared with TRBD1. V shed 3 bases and J 5 bases; nucleotides not matched to a gene: 3. Germline values: CDR1 MDHEN, CDR2 SYDVKM. The CDR3 loop spans 14 amino acids. CDR3 region: CASSLGQGTYGYTF. The CDR3 DNA reads as TGTGCCAGCAGTTTGGGACAGGGGACGTATGGCTACACCTTC.

This chain joins TRBV6-5 and TRBJ2-3; tentative D call: TRBD1 (5 bases). With 3 bases removed from V and 3 bases from J, the gap between germline ends came to 13 bases. CDR1 is MNHEY, CDR2 SVGAGI, per germline. CDR3 length equals 15 residues. Here the CDR3 reads CASSYGQGPTDTQYF. CDR3 DNA sequence: TGTGCCAGCAGTTATGGGCAGGGTCCAACAGATACGCAGTATTTT.

The chain is built from TRBV27 and TRBJ2-5, with unresolved D. Germline V gene data show CDR1 as MNHEY and CDR2 as SMNVEV (reference sequence). The V end lost 5 bases, the J end lost 2 bases, and 9 bases lay between the germline ends. The CDR3 has 13 amino acids. The CDR3 loop is CASSPPLQETQYF. The CDR3, as DNA: TGTGCCAGCAGTCCTCCCCTTCAAGAGACCCAGTACTTC.

The rearrangement joins TRBV21-1 to TRBJ1-5. TRBV21-1 corresponds to a pseudogene. This CDR3 comprises 11 residues. The CDR3 DNA sequence: TGTGCCAGCCCCGAGGGACAGCCCCAGCATTTT. Its protein is CASPEGQPQHF.

The gene calls are TRBV19 and TRBJ1-3, with 7 bases that match TRBD1. The germline gives CDR1 LNHDA, CDR2 SQIVND (reference sequence). Trimming cost V 7 bases and J 4 bases; bases outside gene matches: 4. There are 13 residues in the CDR3. CDR3 sequence (DNA): TGTGCCAGTAAGACAGGGCCGGGAAACACCATATATTTT. Residues: CASKTGPGNTIYF.

This clone was seen a single time. This chain uses TRBV6-5 with TRBJ1-2; D unclear. CDR3 size: 12 residues. Germline assignment: CDR1 MNHEY and CDR2 SVGAGI. V lost 3 bases and J 8 bases, leaving 10 bases between the germline ends. The CDR3 loop is CASSYLGRGYTF. CDR3 nucleotide sequence: TGTGCCAGCAGTTATCTGGGCAGGGGCTACACCTTC.

The chain employs TRBV6-1 and TRBJ2-7; TRBD1 is a possible D gene (5 bases). This CDR3 is 15 amino acids long. Trimming took 3 bases from V and 4 from J, leaving 16 bases between them. Per germline, CDR1 MNHNS and CDR2 SASEGT. Written as DNA, the CDR3 is TGTGCCAGCAGTGACCCAGGGTCAACGTTTTACGAGCAGTACGTC. It is translated as CASSDPGSTFYEQYV.

This chain uses TRBV10-3 with TRBJ2-3; D call uncertain. CDR3 length: 11 residues. Trimming removed 4 bases at V and 5 bases at J, with 4 bases between. Looked up from germline, CDR1 is ENHRY and CDR2 is SYGVKD. CDR3 loop: CAISARDTQYF. The CDR3 DNA is TGTGCCATCAGTGCAAGAGATACGCAGTATTTT.

The chain recombines TRBV28 with TRBJ1-5; TRBD1 matches 10 bases. Germline values: CDR1 MDHEN, CDR2 SYDVKM. CDR3 length: 13 amino acids. Trimming at V came to 9 bases and at J to 6 bases, leaving 5 bases not matched to a gene. The CDR3 loop reads CASYRTGGQPQHF. The CDR3 region has the DNA TGTGCCAGTTATCGGACAGGGGGTCAGCCCCAGCATTTT.

The rearrangement links TRBV2 to TRBJ1-5; 7 bases agree with TRBD1. The CDR3 sequence is 15 residues long. Germline CDR1 and CDR2: SNHLY and FYNNEI. After removal of 3 bases from V and 4 bases from J, the junction contained 6 bases not matched to a gene. CDR3: CASSDDRARNQPQHF. The CDR3 DNA reads TGTGCCAGCAGTGATGACAGGGCACGAAATCAGCCCCAGCATTTT.

The chain links TRBV7-9 to TRBJ1-3; D not resolved. This CDR3 is built from 14 residues. V lost 8 bases and J 0 bases, leaving 11 bases between the germline ends. Germline CDR1 and CDR2: SEHNR and FQNEAQ (reference sequence). The CDR3 sequence is CASGGASSGNTIYF. The DNA of the CDR3 is TGTGCCAGCGGCGGAGCTTCCTCTGGAAACACCATATATTTT. Supplemented by reference TRBV7-9 and TRBJ1-3, the full variable domain reads DTGVSQNPRHKITKRGQNVTFRCDPISEHNRLYWYRQTLGQGPEFLTYFQNEAQLEKSRLLSDRFSAERPKGSFSTLEIQRTEQGDSAMYLCASGGASSGNTIYFGEGSWLTVV.

The J gene is TRBJ1-5, the V gene TRBV28; the D gene is possibly TRBD1 (5 bases). The length of the CDR3 is 12 residues. Germline CDR1 reads MDHEN; CDR2 reads SYDVKM. Trimming cost V 3 bases and J 8 bases, with 8 bases left between them. The CDR3 DNA reads TGTGCCAGCAGTTTTCGGGACGAGCCCCAGCATTTT. It codes for CASSFRDEPQHF.

V gene TRBV9 combines with J gene TRBJ2-3; no firm D call. Germline V gives CDR1 SGDLS, CDR2 YYNGEE. This CDR3 has 14 amino acids. V lost 3 bases, J lost 0 bases, and 8 bases lay in between. The CDR3 spells CASSERGSTDTQYF. The CDR3 coding sequence is TGTGCCAGCAGCGAAAGAGGCAGCACAGATACGCAGTATTTT. The full variable domain, completed using reference TRBV9 and TRBJ2-3, is DSGVTQTPKHLITATGQRVTLRCSPRSGDLSVYWYQQSLDQGLQFLIQYYNGEERAKGNILERFSAQQFPDLHSELNLSSLELGDSALYFCASSERGSTDTQYFGPGTRLTVL.

The chain recombines TRBV6-1 with TRBJ2-1, with 10 bases aligning to TRBD2. Trimming at V came to 2 bases and at J to 7 bases, leaving 14 bases not matched to a gene. Germline V lookup: CDR1 MNHNS, CDR2 SASEGT. This CDR3 region has 18 residues. The chain's CDR3 is CASSESAFRAGGPNEQFF. The CDR3 DNA is TGTGCCAGCAGTGAAAGCGCCTTTCGAGCGGGGGGGCCAAATGAGCAGTTCTTC.

CDR3 region: CASSRTGVNQPQHF. CDR3 nucleotide sequence: TGTGCCAGCAGCCGGACAGGGGTAAATCAGCCCCAGCATTTT. The chain joins TRBV5-5 to TRBJ1-5, with TRBD1 matching 9 bases. CDR3 length: 14 residues. The trim removed 4 bases at V and 4 bases at J, leaving 3 bases unmatched. Germline-derived CDR1 and CDR2 are SGHKS and YYEKEE (reference sequence).

The V call is TRBV6-1, the J call TRBJ2-1; 8 positions agree with TRBD2. The CDR3 is 13 amino acids. Germline assignment: CDR1 MNHNS and CDR2 SASEGT. The J segment lost 5 bases and the V segment lost 8 bases, leaving 5 bases of the junction unmatched. The CDR3 nucleotides are TGTGCCAGCCGGGGGGGGCCCCACAATGAGCAGTTCTTC. It yields the protein CASRGGPHNEQFF.

As for this clone: A read error may account for a junction end that differs from germline. The rearrangement joins TRBV5-4 to TRBJ2-1; 12 bases are a match to TRBD1. In germline, CDR1 is SGHNT, CDR2 YYREEE (reference sequence). CDR3 size: 15 residues. CDR3 nucleotides: TGTGCCAGCAGCCAGGGACAGGGGGCCTACCATGAGCAGTTCTTC. As protein: CASSQGQGAYHEQFF. Supplemented by reference TRBV5-4 and TRBJ2-1, the full variable domain reads ETGVTQSPTHLIKTRGQQVTLRCSSQSGHNTVSWYQQALGQGPQFIFQYYREEENGRGNFPPRFSGLQFPNYSSELNVNALELDDSALYLCASSQGQGAYHEQFFGPGTRLTVL.

The V gene is TRBV28, the J gene TRBJ1-1; perhaps TRBD1 as D (6 bases). The V end lost 6 bases, the J end lost 1 base, and 15 bases lay between the germline ends. This CDR3 has 15 amino acids. Per the germline V gene, CDR1 is MDHEN and CDR2 is SYDVKM. The CDR3 loop reads CASSIGGGKNTEAFF. The DNA for the CDR3 is TGTGCCAGCAGCATAGGGGGAGGGAAGAACACTGAAGCTTTCTTT.

CDR3 amino acids: CASSQDFRGGRGDTQYF. The CDR3 coding sequence is TGTGCCAGCAGCCAAGATTTTCGGGGGGGCCGGGGGGATACGCAGTATTTT. The gene calls are TRBV4-2 and TRBJ2-3, with 8 bases identical to TRBD2. CDR1 and CDR2 (germline): LGHNA, YNFKEQ. V lost 0 bases, J lost 6 bases, and 11 bases stayed unmatched. This CDR3 is 17 amino acids long.